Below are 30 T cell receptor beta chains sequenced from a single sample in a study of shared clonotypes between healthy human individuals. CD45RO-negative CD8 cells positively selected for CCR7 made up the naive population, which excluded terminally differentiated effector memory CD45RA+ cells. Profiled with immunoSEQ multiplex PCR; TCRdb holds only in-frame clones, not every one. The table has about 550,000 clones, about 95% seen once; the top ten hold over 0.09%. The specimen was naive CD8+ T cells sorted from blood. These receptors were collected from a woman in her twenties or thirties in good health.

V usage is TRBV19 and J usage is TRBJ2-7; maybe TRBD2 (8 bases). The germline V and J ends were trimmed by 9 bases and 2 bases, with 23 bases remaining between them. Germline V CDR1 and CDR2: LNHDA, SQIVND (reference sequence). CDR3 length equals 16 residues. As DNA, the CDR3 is TGTGCCAGATTCCCAAGTAGCGGGACAGATCCCTACGAGCAGTACTTC. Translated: CARFPSSGTDPYEQYF.

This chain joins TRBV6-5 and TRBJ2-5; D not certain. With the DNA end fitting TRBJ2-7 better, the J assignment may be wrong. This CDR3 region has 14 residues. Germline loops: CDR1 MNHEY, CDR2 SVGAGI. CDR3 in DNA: TGTGCCAGCAGTCCCCGACTGGCAACCTACGAGCAGTACTTC. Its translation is CASSPRLATYEQYF.

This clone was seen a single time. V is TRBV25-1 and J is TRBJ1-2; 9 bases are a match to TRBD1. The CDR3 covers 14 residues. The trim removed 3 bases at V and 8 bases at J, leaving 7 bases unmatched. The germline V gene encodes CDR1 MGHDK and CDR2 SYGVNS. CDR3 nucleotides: TGTGCCAGCAGTGACCCCGGGACAGGGCAAGGCTACACCTTC. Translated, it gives CASSDPGTGQGYTF.

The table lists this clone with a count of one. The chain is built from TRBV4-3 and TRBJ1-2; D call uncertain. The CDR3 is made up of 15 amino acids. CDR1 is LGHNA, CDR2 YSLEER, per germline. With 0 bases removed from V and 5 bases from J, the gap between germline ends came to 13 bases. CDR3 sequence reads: CASSQDPSQTYGYTF. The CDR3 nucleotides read TGCGCCAGCAGCCAAGATCCGTCGCAGACTTATGGCTACACCTTC.

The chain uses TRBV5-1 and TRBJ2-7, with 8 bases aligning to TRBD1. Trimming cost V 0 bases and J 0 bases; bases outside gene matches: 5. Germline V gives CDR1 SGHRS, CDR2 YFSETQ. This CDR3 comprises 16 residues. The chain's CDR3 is CASSLGDRLVSYEQYF. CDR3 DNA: TGCGCCAGCAGCTTGGGGGACAGGCTCGTCTCCTACGAGCAGTACTTC.

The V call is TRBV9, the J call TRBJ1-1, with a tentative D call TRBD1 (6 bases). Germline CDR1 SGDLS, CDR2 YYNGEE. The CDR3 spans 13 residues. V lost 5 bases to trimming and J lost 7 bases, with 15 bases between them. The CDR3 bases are TGTGCCAGCAGTCCCCGAGGGACAATTGAAGCTTTCTTT. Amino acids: CASSPRGTIEAFF.

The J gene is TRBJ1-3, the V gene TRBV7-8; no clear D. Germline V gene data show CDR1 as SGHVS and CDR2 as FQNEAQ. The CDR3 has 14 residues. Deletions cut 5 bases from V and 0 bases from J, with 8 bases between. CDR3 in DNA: TGTGCCAGCAGCCGGACGGTCTCTGGAAACACCATATATTTT. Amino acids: CASSRTVSGNTIYF.

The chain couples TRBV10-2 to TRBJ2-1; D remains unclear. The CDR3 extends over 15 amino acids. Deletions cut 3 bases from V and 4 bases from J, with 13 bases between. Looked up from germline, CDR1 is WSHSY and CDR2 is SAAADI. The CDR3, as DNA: TGCGCCAGCAGTGAAAGCTGGGTCGGTTACAATGAGCAGTTCTTC. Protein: CASSESWVGYNEQFF.

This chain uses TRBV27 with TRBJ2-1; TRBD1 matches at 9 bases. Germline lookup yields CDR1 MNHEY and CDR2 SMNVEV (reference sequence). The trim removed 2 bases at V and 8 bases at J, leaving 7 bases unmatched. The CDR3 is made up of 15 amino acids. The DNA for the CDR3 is TGTGCCAGCAGTTTAATGGGACAGGGAGTCCATGAGCAGTTCTTC. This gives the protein CASSLMGQGVHEQFF.

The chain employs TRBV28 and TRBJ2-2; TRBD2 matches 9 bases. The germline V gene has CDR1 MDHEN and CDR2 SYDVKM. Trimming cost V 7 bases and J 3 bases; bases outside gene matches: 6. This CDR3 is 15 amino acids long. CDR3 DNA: TGTGCCAGCATCCGACTAGCGGACCACACCGGGGAGCTGTTTTTT. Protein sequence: CASIRLADHTGELFF.

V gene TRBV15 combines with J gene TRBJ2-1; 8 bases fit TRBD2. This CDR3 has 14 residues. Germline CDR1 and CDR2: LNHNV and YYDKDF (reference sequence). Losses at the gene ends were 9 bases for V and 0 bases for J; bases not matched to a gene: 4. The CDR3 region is CATKTSDSYNEQFF. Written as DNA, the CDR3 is TGTGCCACTAAGACTAGCGACTCCTACAATGAGCAGTTCTTC.

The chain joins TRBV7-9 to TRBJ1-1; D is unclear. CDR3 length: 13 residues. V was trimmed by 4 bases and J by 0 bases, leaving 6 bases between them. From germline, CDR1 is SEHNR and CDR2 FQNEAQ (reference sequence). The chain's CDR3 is CASSSWVNTEAFF. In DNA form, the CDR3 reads TGTGCCAGCAGCTCATGGGTGAACACTGAAGCTTTCTTT.

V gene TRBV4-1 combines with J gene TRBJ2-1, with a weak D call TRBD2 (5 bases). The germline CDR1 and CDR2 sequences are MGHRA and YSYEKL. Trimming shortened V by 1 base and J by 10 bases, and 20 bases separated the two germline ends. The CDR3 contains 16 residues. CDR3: CASSQVETTHLGEQFF. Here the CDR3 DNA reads TGCGCCAGCAGCCAAGTTGAGACTACACACTTGGGGGAGCAGTTCTTC.

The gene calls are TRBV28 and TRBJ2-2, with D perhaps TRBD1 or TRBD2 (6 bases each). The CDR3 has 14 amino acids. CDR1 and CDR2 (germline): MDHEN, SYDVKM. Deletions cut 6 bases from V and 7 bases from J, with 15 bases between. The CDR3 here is CASSLVGGGGELFF. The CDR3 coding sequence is TGTGCCAGCAGCCTCGTGGGGGGCGGCGGGGAGCTGTTTTTT.

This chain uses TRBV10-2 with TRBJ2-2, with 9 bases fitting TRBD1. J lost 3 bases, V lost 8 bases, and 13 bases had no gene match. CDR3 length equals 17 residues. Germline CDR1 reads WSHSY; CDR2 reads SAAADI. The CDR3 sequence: CASGRDRVNAYTGELFF. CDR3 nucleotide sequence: TGCGCCAGCGGGAGGGACAGGGTCAATGCGTACACCGGGGAGCTGTTTTTT.

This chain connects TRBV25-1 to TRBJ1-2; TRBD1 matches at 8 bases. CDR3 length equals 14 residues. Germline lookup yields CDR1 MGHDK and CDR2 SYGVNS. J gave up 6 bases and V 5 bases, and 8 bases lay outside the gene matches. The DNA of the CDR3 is TGTGCCAGCAGTTGGACAGGGTACGTGAATGGCTACACCTTC. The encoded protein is CASSWTGYVNGYTF.

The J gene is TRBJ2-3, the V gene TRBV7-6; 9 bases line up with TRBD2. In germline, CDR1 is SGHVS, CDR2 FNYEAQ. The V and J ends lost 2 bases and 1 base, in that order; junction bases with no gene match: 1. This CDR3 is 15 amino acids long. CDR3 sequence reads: CASSLRLAGTDTQYF. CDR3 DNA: TGTGCCAGCAGCTTAAGACTAGCGGGCACAGATACGCAGTATTTT.

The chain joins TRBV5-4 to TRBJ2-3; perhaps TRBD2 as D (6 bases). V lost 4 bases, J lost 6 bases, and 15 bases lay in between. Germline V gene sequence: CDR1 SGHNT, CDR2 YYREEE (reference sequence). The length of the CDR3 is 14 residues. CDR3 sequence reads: CASSPGEARDTQYF. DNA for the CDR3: TGTGCCAGCAGCCCGGGAGAGGCCCGGGATACGCAGTATTTT.

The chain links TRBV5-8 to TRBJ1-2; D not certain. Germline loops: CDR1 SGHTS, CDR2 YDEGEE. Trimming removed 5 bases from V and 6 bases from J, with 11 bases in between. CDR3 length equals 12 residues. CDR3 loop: CASRFRTNGYTF. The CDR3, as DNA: TGTGCCAGCAGGTTCCGGACGAATGGCTACACCTTC.

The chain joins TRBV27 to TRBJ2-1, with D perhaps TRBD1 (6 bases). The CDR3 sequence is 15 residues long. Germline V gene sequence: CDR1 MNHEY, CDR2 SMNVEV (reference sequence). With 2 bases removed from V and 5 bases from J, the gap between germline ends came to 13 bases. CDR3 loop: CASSLAGAQDNEQFF. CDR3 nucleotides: TGTGCCAGCAGTTTAGCAGGGGCGCAGGACAATGAGCAGTTCTTC.

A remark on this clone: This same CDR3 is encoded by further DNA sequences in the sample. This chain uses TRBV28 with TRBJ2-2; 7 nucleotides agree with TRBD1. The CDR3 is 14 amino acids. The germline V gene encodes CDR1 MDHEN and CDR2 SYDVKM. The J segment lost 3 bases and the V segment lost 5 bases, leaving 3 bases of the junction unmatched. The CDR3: CASSLQGDTGELFF. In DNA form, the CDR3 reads TGTGCCAGCAGTCTCCAGGGGGACACCGGGGAGCTGTTTTTT.

The CDR3 bases are TGTGCCAGCAGCCCCGCGGGGGACTACACCGGGGAGCTGTTTTTT. Amino acids: CASSPAGDYTGELFF. This rearrangement joins TRBV11-2 to TRBJ2-2; TRBD2 matches at 7 bases. The CDR3 is 15 amino acids. V lost 5 bases to trimming and J lost 3 bases; unmatched junction nucleotides: 6. The V gene's germline CDR1 is SGHAT and CDR2 FQNNGV.

CDR3: CASSSPNSFPYEQYF. The CDR3 DNA follows: TGTGCCAGCAGCTCACCGAACAGTTTCCCCTACGAGCAGTACTTC. The J gene is TRBJ2-7, the V gene TRBV28, with no clear D. CDR3 length: 15 residues. V lost 6 bases and J lost 2, with 17 bases in between. Germline V gene data show CDR1 as MDHEN and CDR2 as SYDVKM.

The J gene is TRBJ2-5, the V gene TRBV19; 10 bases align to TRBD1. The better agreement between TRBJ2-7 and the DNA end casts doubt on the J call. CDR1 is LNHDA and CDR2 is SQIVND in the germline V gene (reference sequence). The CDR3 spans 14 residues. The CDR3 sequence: CASSLTGGTYEQYF. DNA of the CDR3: TGTGCCAGTAGCCTGACAGGGGGCACGTACGAGCAGTACTTC.

The CDR3 here is CASSPTSGRLYEQYF. The CDR3, as DNA: TGTGCCAGCAGCCCGACTAGCGGGAGACTCTACGAGCAGTACTTC. V gene TRBV11-2 combines with J gene TRBJ2-7; 12 bases align to TRBD2. CDR1 and CDR2 (germline): SGHAT, FQNNGV. The V gene end was trimmed by 5 bases and the J gene end by 3 bases; junction bases not matched to a gene: 5. This CDR3 is 15 amino acids long.

The CDR3 protein is CAWSVGRAYEQYF. As DNA, the CDR3 is TGTGCCTGGAGTGTAGGCAGGGCCTACGAGCAGTACTTC. The chain recombines TRBV30 with TRBJ2-7; TRBD1 might be the D (5 bases). CDR1 is GTSNPN, CDR2 SVGIG, per germline (reference sequence). This CDR3 region has 13 residues. V lost 0 bases and J 2 bases, leaving 8 bases between the germline ends.

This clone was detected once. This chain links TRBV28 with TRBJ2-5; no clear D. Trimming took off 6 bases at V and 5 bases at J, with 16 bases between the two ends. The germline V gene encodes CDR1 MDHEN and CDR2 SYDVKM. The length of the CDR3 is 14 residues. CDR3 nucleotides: TGTGCCAGCAGCCCCTTGCCTATGATTGAGACCCAGTACTTC. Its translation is CASSPLPMIETQYF.

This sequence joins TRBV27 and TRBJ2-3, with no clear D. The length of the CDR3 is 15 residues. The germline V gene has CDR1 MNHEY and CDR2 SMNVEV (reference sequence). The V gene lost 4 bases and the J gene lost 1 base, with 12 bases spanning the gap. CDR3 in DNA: TGTGCCAGCAGTTGGGTGGGAACGGGCACAGATACGCAGTATTTT. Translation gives CASSWVGTGTDTQYF.

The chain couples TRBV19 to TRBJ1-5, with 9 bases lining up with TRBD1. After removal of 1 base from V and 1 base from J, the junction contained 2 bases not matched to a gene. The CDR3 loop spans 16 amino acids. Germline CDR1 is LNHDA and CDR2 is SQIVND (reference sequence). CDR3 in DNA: TGTGCCAGTAGTATAGGGACAGGGGCGAGCAATCAGCCCCAGCATTTT. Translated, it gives CASSIGTGASNQPQHF.

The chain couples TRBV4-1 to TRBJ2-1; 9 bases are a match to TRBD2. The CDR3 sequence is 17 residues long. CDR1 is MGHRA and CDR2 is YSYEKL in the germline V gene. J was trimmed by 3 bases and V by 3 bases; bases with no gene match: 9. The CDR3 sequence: CASSHQSGLANYNEQFF. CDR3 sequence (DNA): TGCGCCAGCAGCCATCAATCGGGACTAGCAAACTACAATGAGCAGTTCTTC.